This T cell receptor beta chain was sequenced in a study of T-cell memory formation after mild COVID-19. Study results and limitations: Clones shrinking between day 15 and 85 showed a balanced CD4/CD8 split, and those that grew later tilted toward CD4+.

This clonotype was recorded a few times. Its antigen remains unidentified. The CDR3 has 13 residues. Per germline, CDR1 SGHTA and CDR2 FQGNSA. With 5 bases clipped from V and 9 bases from J, the junction kept 7 bases outside the gene matches. The authors produced TCR alpha and TCR beta cDNA libraries with sample barcodes and UMIs by 5'RACE using constant-segment primers. TCRdb ran MiXCR on the 5' RACE reads and lists one entry per CDR3 protein. The sample lists fewer than 350,000 distinct CDR3 sequences, 8% to 10% occurring once. The TCR originated in a young man who had mild COVID-19 (a few samples of this study predate the infection). Cell type and time point are not known. The rearrangement links TRBV7-2 to TRBJ2-1; 7 bases align to TRBD2. Sequences were obtained from PBMCs or a T cell subset sorted from them (not recorded which). CDR3 sequence: CASSGRGVSEQFF. The CDR3 DNA reads TGTGCCAGCAGCGGACGGGGGGTGAGTGAGCAGTTCTTC.